The source of this T cell receptor beta chain is a study of blood T cell repertoires in COVID-19. Study-wide background: There were acute and convalescent COVID-19 samples, and they came from the United States, Italy and Spain. PBMCs, B-cell-depleted T cells, or T cells were the source of the cDNA or gDNA that made up the material.

A few counts support this clone. V lost 2 bases and J lost 4; bases outside the gene matches: 2. There are 13 residues in the CDR3. Germline CDR1 reads MNHEY; CDR2 reads SVGAGI. Source study methods: How many nucleated cells were present was estimated from reference gene primer amplification. The method was immunoSEQ multiplex PCR; TCRdb's version includes in-frame clones alone and lacks a portion of them. That table furnishes V, J and clone size, whereas the DNA furnished D and trimming. The sample holds roughly 180,000 clones; about 90% are singletons and the top ten take around 20%. Material for sequencing was peripheral blood. This TCR was sampled from a man in his 70s with active or convalescent COVID-19. The chain uses TRBV6-5 and TRBJ2-7; 7 bases match TRBD2. CDR3 bases: TGTGCCAGCAGTTACCCCGGGGGGTACGAGCAGTACTTC. Its protein is CASSYPGGYEQYF.